Listed below are T cell receptor beta chains from one sample, sequenced in a study of cytomegalovirus exposure and HLA in healthy donors. Produced via immunoSEQ multiplex PCR; TCRdb's table is partial and in-frame only. This table holds over 100,000 clones, 70% to 85% found once. Sequencing used PBMCs. These receptor sequences come from a female donor in good health and CMV-seronegative. The CDR3 runs from the conserved cysteine through the conserved F or W. D genes are given only for firm matches. Expanded clones are given a class, and other clones once, few, many or no size at all.

CDR3nt	CDR3aa	abundance	v_gene	j_gene	d_gene
TGTGCCAGCAGCTTACTTTTATTCAGGGGGGAAGAGACCCAGTACTTC	CASSLLLFRGEETQYF	NA	TRBV7-8	TRBJ2-5	NA
TGCGCCAGCAGCCAGCCAGGGCCCCTGAACACTGAAGCTTTCTTT	CASSQPGPLNTEAFF	NA	TRBV4-1	TRBJ1-1	NA
TGCGCCAGCAGCTTACCGGGACACTCGAACACCGGGGAGCTGTTTTTT	CASSLPGHSNTGELFF	once	TRBV5-1	TRBJ2-2	NA
TGTGCCAGCAGCTTAAGGACAGGCCTCAATCAGCCCCAGCATTTT	CASSLRTGLNQPQHF	NA	TRBV7-2	TRBJ1-5	TRBD1
TGTGCCAGCACCGTTAGCGGGAGGGCTCGAGGCGAGCAGTACTTC	CASTVSGRARGEQYF	NA	TRBV28	TRBJ2-7	TRBD2
TGTGCCAGCAGCCCTTCTTCCGGGGAGTTGAGGACCCAGTACTTC	CASSPSSGELRTQYF	NA	TRBV6-5	TRBJ2-5	NA
TGTGCCAGCAGCCCACCCGGGGTTGGGGCCAACGTCCTGACTTTC	CASSPPGVGANVLTF	NA	TRBV14	TRBJ2-6	NA
TGCAGCGTTGATTTTGGGAGCGTCGGAGGGACTGAAGCTTTCTTT	CSVDFGSVGGTEAFF	NA	TRBV29-1	TRBJ1-1	NA
TGTGCCAGTAGCCTCGGGAGCCAAGAGACCCAGTACTTC	CASSLGSQETQYF	NA	TRBV19	TRBJ2-5	NA
TGTGCCAGCAGTTTATTCGGAGGGAAGGGCGGAGCTTTCTTT	CASSLFGGKGGAFF	NA	TRBV27	TRBJ1-1	NA
TGTGCCAGCAGTCGGCAGGGAGGGCTCTACGAGCAGTACTTC	CASSRQGGLYEQYF	NA	TRBV5-4	TRBJ2-7	TRBD2
TGCGCCAGCAGCCAAGGAACCGGGGTGACGGCCTACGAGCAGTACTTC	CASSQGTGVTAYEQYF	few	TRBV4-3	TRBJ2-7	NA
TGTGCCAGCAGGCTGGACAGCCCTCCCTCGGGAGCTTTCTTT	CASRLDSPPSGAFF	NA	TRBV6-6	TRBJ1-1	NA
TGTGCCAGCTCACCACCGGGCGTCTATGGCTACACCTTC	CASSPPGVYGYTF	NA	TRBV18	TRBJ1-2	NA
TGTGCCTGGAACGAGGCGGGATATTCACCCCTCCACTTT	CAWNEAGYSPLHF	few	TRBV30	TRBJ1-6	NA
TGTGCCAGCAGCATAGCGGGGGTAACACGGGAGCAGTACTTC	CASSIAGVTREQYF	once	TRBV4-2	TRBJ2-7	TRBD2
TGTGCCAGCAGCTTAGTTCCTAGGACAGGGAAGGTCTCCTACGAGCAGTACTTC	CASSLVPRTGKVSYEQYF	NA	TRBV7-9	TRBJ2-7	TRBD1
TGTGCCAGCAGCTTAGTGGCCTATGGCTACACCTTC	CASSLVAYGYTF	once	TRBV7-2	TRBJ1-2	NA
TGCAGCGTTGAGAACAGGGGGGTTGGGGCCAACGTCCTGACTTTC	CSVENRGVGANVLTF	NA	TRBV29-1	TRBJ2-6	TRBD1
TGTGCCAGCAGCCCGCGGACTAGCGGGAGAGGCGAGCAGTACTTC	CASSPRTSGRGEQYF	NA	TRBV7-2	TRBJ2-7	TRBD2
TGTGCCAGCAGCCAAGCGACAGGGGGCTCCCACAATGAGCAGTTCTTC	CASSQATGGSHNEQFF	NA	TRBV4-2	TRBJ2-1	TRBD1
TGTGCCAGCAGCCGAGCGACAGGGGGGGTTTCCTATGGCTACACCTTC	CASSRATGGVSYGYTF	NA	TRBV5-5	TRBJ1-2	TRBD1
TGTGCCAGCAGCCCCACGGGGGTATTTGAAAAACTGTTTTTT	CASSPTGVFEKLFF	few	TRBV7-8	TRBJ1-4	NA
TGTGCCAGCAGTCCGGGTGGGGGGGCGAATGAGCAGTTCTTC	CASSPGGGANEQFF	NA	TRBV28	TRBJ2-1	NA
TGTGCCAGCAGTTACTCACTATCTCCCAACTATGGCTACACCTTC	CASSYSLSPNYGYTF	few	TRBV6-6	TRBJ1-2	NA
TGCGCCAGCAGCGCACTAGCGACAGATACGCAGTATTTT	CASSALATDTQYF	NA	TRBV5-1	TRBJ2-3	TRBD2
TGCACCAGCAGCCAAGGGGGGAGGACGTTCTCCTACGAGCAGTACTTC	CTSSQGGRTFSYEQYF	NA	TRBV1	TRBJ2-7	NA
TGTGCCAGCAGCTCTAGCGGGGGACGGGATGAGCAGTTCTTC	CASSSSGGRDEQFF	NA	TRBV7-3	TRBJ2-1	TRBD2
TGTGCCAGCAGCTTGGCCTACTGGACAGAAGGGTACGAGCAGTACTTC	CASSLAYWTEGYEQYF	few	TRBV5-6	TRBJ2-7	NA
TGTGCCAGCAGCCCAGGACTAGCGGGAGGGCAAGAGACCCAGTACTTC	CASSPGLAGGQETQYF	NA	TRBV5-5	TRBJ2-5	TRBD2
TGTGCCAGCAGTTTCAGCGAGGCCTACGAGCAGTACTTC	CASSFSEAYEQYF	few	TRBV27	TRBJ2-7	NA
TGCAGCGTTCGAAGGACAGGCGGGGGGGTTGAAGCTTTCTTT	CSVRRTGGGVEAFF	NA	TRBV29-1	TRBJ1-1	TRBD1
TGTGCCAGCAGCTCTGGGACTAGCGGGGTAGGCCAGTTCTTC	CASSSGTSGVGQFF	NA	TRBV7-2	TRBJ2-1	TRBD2
TGTGCCAGCACCCGGCAGGGCAATCAGCCCCAGCATTTT	CASTRQGNQPQHF	few	TRBV6-1	TRBJ1-5	NA
TGTGCCAGCAGTGTCTCAATACCAGGGGGCACAGATACGCAGTATTTT	CASSVSIPGGTDTQYF	NA	TRBV6-1	TRBJ2-3	NA
TGTGCCAGCAGCTTAACGAGGGGGTGGACTGAAGCTTTCTTT	CASSLTRGWTEAFF	NA	TRBV11-2	TRBJ1-1	NA
TGTTCCAGCAGCCGCGGGGGGGACAGTCACTACGAGCAGTACTTC	CSSSRGGDSHYEQYF	NA	TRBV7-9	TRBJ2-7	TRBD2
TGTGCCAGCAGAGTAGACAGGCCAGGCAATCAGCCCCAGCATTTT	CASRVDRPGNQPQHF	NA	TRBV6-1	TRBJ1-5	NA
TGTGCCAGCGGCGGACAGGACGCTAGCAATCAGCCCCAGCATTTT	CASGGQDASNQPQHF	NA	TRBV28	TRBJ1-5	TRBD1
TGCGCCAGCAGAATTGGCGGGACCCACACCGGGGAGCTGTTTTTT	CASRIGGTHTGELFF	NA	TRBV5-1	TRBJ2-2	NA
TGTGCCAGCAGCCTCCCGGGGAGTGAAGCTTTCTTT	CASSLPGSEAFF	once	TRBV6-5	TRBJ1-1	NA
TGCGCCAGCAGCAGGGGGACAGGGTCGGATCAGCCCCAGCATTTT	CASSRGTGSDQPQHF	NA	TRBV5-1	TRBJ1-5	TRBD1
TGTGCCAGCAGCTCAAGGGACAGGGGGATTGAGCAGTTCTTC	CASSSRDRGIEQFF	NA	TRBV7-9	TRBJ2-1	TRBD1
TGTGCCAGCAGCGTAGTGGCGGGAGGAGGCACCGGGGAGCTGTTTTTT	CASSVVAGGGTGELFF	NA	TRBV9	TRBJ2-2	TRBD2
TGTGCCAGTAGTATAGTAGGGGAACCGAACACTGAAGCTTTCTTT	CASSIVGEPNTEAFF	NA	TRBV19	TRBJ1-1	NA
TGTGCCAGCAGTTTATCAGTGAACATTCAGTACTTC	CASSLSVNIQYF	once	TRBV28	TRBJ2-4	NA
TGTGCCAGCAGCGCCCGGACAGGGGGCGCGAACACTGAAGCTTTCTTT	CASSARTGGANTEAFF	NA	TRBV2	TRBJ1-1	TRBD1
TGTGCCAGCAGCGTAGGGGGACTCGAAAACATTCAGTACTTC	CASSVGGLENIQYF	NA	TRBV9	TRBJ2-4	NA